These 8 T cell receptor beta chains share one sample of origin, sequenced in a study of control samples from healthy donors and cancer patients. The method was immunoSEQ multiplex PCR; TCRdb's version includes in-frame clones alone and lacks a portion of them. The profile shows roughly 190,000 clones, 90% to 95% of them singletons. The source material was blood. These receptors all stem from a woman under 40 in good health.

V gene TRBV18 combines with J gene TRBJ1-1; 9 positions match TRBD1. CDR1 is KGHSH, CDR2 LQKENI, per germline. This CDR3 region has 16 residues. Germline trimming cut 4 bases from V and 1 base from J; bases unmatched to any gene: 7. CDR3 sequence reads: CASSLPGTGRNTEAFF. In nucleotides, the CDR3 is TGTGCCAGCTCACTTCCCGGGACAGGGCGGAACACTGAAGCTTTCTTT.

The chain has TRBV7-7 and TRBJ1-2; 7 bases are shared with TRBD1. With 5 bases clipped from V and 4 bases from J, the junction kept 13 bases outside the gene matches. The CDR3 consists of 16 residues. CDR1 and CDR2 (germline): SSHAT, FNYEAQ (reference sequence). CDR3 sequence reads: CASSHNRQGSSYGYTF. CDR3 bases: TGTGCCAGCAGCCATAATAGACAGGGTAGTAGCTATGGCTACACCTTC.

The J gene is TRBJ2-1, the V gene TRBV27; 8 bases are a match to TRBD2. V was pared by 6 bases and J by 7 bases, with 11 bases of the junction left unmatched. The length of the CDR3 is 15 residues. Germline V gives CDR1 MNHEY, CDR2 SMNVEV (reference sequence). Here the CDR3 reads CASSSPSGWGNEQFF. In DNA form, the CDR3 reads TGTGCCAGCAGCTCCCCTAGCGGGTGGGGTAATGAGCAGTTCTTC.

This chain uses TRBV4-2 with TRBJ2-7; no firm D call. Germline CDR1 reads LGHNA; CDR2 reads YNFKEQ. The CDR3 is 11 amino acids. Trimming left V 1 base short and J 5 bases short, with 3 bases between. CDR3 loop: CASSQGHEQYF. CDR3 coding DNA: TGTGCCAGCAGCCAAGGTCACGAGCAGTACTTC.

The rearrangement joins TRBV7-2 to TRBJ2-4; 8 positions agree with TRBD2. Germline assignment: CDR1 SGHTA and CDR2 FQGNSA. Trimming took 1 base from V and 7 from J; bases not matched to a gene: 6. The CDR3 runs to 15 residues. This CDR3 is CASSLGAGAGNIQYF. CDR3 sequence (DNA): TGTGCCAGCAGCTTAGGAGCGGGAGCTGGGAACATTCAGTACTTC. The full variable domain, rest sourced from reference TRBV7-2 and TRBJ2-4, is GAGVSQSPSNKVTEKGKDVELRCDPISGHTALYWYRQSLGQGLEFLIYFQGNSAPDKSGLPSDRFSAERTGGSVSTLTIQRTQQEDSAVYLCASSLGAGAGNIQYFGAGTRLSVL.

V and J are TRBV19 and TRBJ1-2, with 10 bases matching TRBD1. The CDR3 is made up of 15 amino acids. Germline V gene sequence: CDR1 LNHDA, CDR2 SQIVND (reference sequence). The V gene end was trimmed by 5 bases and the J gene end by 2 bases; junction bases not matched to a gene: 5. The CDR3, as DNA: TGTGCCAGTAGTGGACCGGGACAGGGGAACTATGGCTACACCTTC. Translation: CASSGPGQGNYGYTF.

The chain joins TRBV28 to TRBJ2-7, with unresolved D. Trimming cost V 5 bases and J 1 base, with 6 bases left between them. CDR3 length: 12 amino acids. Germline values: CDR1 MDHEN, CDR2 SYDVKM. CDR3 residues: CASSVGSYEQYF. The CDR3 DNA follows: TGTGCCAGCAGTGTGGGTTCCTACGAGCAGTACTTC. Full variable domain (remainder filled in from reference TRBV28 and TRBJ2-7): DVKVTQSSRYLVKRTGEKVFLECVQDMDHENMFWYRQDPGLGLRLIYFSYDVKMKEKGDIPEGYSVSREKKERFSLILESASTNQTSMYLCASSVGSYEQYFGPGTRLTVT.

The V call is TRBV29-1, the J call TRBJ1-2, with no clear D. V lost 4 bases, J lost 0 bases, and 6 bases lay in between. CDR1 is SQVTM and CDR2 is ANQGSEA in the germline V gene. This CDR3 is 12 amino acids long. The CDR3 loop reads CSVGAANYGYTF. The CDR3 bases are TGCAGCGTTGGGGCCGCTAACTATGGCTACACCTTC.